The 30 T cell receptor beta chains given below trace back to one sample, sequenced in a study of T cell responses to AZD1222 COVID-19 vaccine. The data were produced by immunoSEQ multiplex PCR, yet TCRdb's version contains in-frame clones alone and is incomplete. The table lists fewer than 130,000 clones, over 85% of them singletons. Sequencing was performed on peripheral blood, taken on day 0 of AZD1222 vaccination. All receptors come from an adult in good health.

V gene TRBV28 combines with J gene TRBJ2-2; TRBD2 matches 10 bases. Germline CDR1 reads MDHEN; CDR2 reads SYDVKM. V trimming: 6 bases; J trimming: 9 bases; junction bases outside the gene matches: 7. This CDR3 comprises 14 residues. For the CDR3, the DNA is TGTGCCAGCAGGACGGGACTAGCGACCTGGGAGCTGTTTTTT. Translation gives CASRTGLATWELFF.

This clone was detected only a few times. CDR3 nucleotide sequence: TGTGCCAGTAGTATCCAGGGGGGCTTGGACTATGGCTACACCTTC. Protein: CASSIQGGLDYGYTF. V is TRBV19 and J is TRBJ1-2; 7 bases match TRBD1. CDR1 and CDR2 (germline): LNHDA, SQIVND (reference sequence). Trimming at V came to 3 bases and at J to 3 bases, leaving 7 bases not matched to a gene. The CDR3 length is 15 residues.

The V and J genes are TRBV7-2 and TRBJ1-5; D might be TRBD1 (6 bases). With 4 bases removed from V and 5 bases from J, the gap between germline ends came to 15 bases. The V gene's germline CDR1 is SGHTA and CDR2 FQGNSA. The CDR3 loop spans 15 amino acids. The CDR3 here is CASSSFRDTHQPQHF. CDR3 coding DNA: TGTGCCAGCAGCTCATTCCGGGACACGCATCAGCCCCAGCATTTT.

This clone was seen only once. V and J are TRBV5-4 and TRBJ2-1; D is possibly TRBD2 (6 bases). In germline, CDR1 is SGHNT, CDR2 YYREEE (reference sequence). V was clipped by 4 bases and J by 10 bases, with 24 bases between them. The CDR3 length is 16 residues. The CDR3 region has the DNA TGTGCCAGCAGCCCACTCCTCCAGCGGGTAAATCGGGAGCAGTTCTTC. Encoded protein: CASSPLLQRVNREQFF.

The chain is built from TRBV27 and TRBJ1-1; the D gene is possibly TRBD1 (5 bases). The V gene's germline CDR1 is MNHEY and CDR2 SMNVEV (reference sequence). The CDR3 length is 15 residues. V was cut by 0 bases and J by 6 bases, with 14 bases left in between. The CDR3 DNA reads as TGTGCCAGCAGTTTATCGGCATGGGGAGGGGCTGAAGCTTTCTTT. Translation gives CASSLSAWGGAEAFF.

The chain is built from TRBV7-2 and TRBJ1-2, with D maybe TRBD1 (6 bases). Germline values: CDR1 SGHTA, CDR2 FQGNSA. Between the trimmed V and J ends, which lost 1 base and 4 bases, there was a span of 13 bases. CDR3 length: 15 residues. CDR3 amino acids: CASSLGNRASYGYTF. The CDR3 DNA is TGTGCCAGCAGCTTAGGAAACAGGGCCTCCTATGGCTACACCTTC.

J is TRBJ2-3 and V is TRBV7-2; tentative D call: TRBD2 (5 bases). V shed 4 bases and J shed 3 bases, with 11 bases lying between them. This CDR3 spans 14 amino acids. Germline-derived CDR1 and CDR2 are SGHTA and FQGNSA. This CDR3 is CASSSQEGTDTQYF. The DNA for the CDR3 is TGTGCCAGCAGCTCCCAAGAGGGTACAGATACGCAGTATTTT.

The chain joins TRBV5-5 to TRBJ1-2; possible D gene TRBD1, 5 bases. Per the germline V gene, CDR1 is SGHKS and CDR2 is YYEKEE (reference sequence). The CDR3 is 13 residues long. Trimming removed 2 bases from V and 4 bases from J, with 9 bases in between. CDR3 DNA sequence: TGTGCCAGCAGCTTTGGGGACGGCTATGGCTACACCTTC. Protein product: CASSFGDGYGYTF.

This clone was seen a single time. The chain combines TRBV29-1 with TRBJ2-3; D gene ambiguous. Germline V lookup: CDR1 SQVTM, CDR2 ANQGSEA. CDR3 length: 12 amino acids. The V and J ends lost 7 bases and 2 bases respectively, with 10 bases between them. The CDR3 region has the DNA TGCAGCGGCAGCGTCGTCACAGATACGCAGTATTTT. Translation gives CSGSVVTDTQYF.

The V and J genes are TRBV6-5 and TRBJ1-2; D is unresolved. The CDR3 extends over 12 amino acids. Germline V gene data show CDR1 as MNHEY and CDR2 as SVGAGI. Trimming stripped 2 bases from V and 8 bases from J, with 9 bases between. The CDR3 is CASSYVQSGYTF. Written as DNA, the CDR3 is TGTGCCAGCAGTTACGTACAGTCAGGCTACACCTTC.

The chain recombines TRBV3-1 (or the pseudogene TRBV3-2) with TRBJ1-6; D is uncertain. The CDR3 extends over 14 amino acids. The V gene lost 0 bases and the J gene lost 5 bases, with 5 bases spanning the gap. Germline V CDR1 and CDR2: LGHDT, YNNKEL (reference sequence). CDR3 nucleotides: TGTGCCAGCAGCCAAGATAAAGATAATTCACCCCTCCACTTT. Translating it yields CASSQDKDNSPLHF.

CDR3 in DNA: TGTGCCAGCTCTATCGGTACAGGATCGGAATCACCCCTCCACTTT. This encodes CASSIGTGSESPLHF. The chain combines TRBV18 with TRBJ1-6, with a weak D call TRBD1 (5 bases). CDR3 length equals 15 residues. Germline CDR1 is KGHSH and CDR2 is LQKENI. The V end lost 6 bases, the J end lost 10 bases, and 19 bases lay between the germline ends.

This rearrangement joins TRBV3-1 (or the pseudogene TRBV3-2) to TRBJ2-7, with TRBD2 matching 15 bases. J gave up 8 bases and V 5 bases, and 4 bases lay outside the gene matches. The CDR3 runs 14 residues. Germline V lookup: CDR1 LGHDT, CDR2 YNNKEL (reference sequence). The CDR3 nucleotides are TGTGCCAGCAGCGGGGGACTAGCGGGAGGCCAGCAGTACTTC. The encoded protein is CASSGGLAGGQQYF.

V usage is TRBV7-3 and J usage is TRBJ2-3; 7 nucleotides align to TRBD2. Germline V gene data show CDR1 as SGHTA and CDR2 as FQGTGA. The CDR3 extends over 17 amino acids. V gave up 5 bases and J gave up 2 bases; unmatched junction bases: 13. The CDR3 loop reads CASSQQISGEYTDTQYF. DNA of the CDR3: TGTGCCAGCAGCCAACAGATCAGCGGGGAGTACACAGATACGCAGTATTTT. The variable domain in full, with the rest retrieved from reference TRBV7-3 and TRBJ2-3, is GAGVSQTPSNKVTEKGKYVELRCDPISGHTALYWYRQSLGQGPEFLIYFQGTGAADDSGLPNDRFFAVRPEGSVSTLKIQRTERGDSAVYLCASSQQISGEYTDTQYFGPGTRLTVL.

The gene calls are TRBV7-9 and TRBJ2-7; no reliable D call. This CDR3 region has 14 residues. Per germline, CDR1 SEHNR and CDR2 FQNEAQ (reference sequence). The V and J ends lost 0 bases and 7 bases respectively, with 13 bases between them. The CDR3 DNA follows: TGTGCCAGCAGCTTAGCCGTGTCCTCTTCTGAGCAGTACTTC. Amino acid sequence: CASSLAVSSSEQYF.

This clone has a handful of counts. For the CDR3, the DNA is TGTGCCACCAGCAGAGATTCTCCGCACGTCAATGAGCAGTTCTTC. Its protein is CATSRDSPHVNEQFF. The V and J genes are TRBV15 and TRBJ2-1; D not certain. This CDR3 is 15 amino acids long. V lost 0 bases and J lost 6, with 12 bases in between. CDR1 is LNHNV, CDR2 YYDKDF, per germline (reference sequence).

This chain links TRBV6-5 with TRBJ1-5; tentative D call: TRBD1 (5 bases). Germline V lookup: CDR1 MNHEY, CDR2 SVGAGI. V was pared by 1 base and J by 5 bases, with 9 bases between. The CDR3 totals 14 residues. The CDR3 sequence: CASSYWDGYQPQHF. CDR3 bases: TGTGCCAGCAGTTACTGGGACGGCTATCAGCCCCAGCATTTT.

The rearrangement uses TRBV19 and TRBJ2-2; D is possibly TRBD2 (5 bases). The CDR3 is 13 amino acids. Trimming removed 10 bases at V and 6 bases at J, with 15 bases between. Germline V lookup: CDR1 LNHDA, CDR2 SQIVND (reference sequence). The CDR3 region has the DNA TGTGCCATTCTCGGACTGGAACCCGGGGAGCTGTTTTTT. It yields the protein CAILGLEPGELFF.

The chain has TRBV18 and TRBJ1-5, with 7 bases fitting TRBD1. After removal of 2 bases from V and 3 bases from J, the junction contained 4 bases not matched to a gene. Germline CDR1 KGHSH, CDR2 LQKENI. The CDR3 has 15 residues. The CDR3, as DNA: TGTGCCAGCTCACCAAGACAGGGAAACAATCAGCCCCAGCATTTT. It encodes CASSPRQGNNQPQHF.

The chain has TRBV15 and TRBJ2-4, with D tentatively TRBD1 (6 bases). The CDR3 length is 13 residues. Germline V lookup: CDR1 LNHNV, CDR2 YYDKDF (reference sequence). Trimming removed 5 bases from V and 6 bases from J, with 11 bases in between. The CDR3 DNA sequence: TGTGCCACCAGCCTGGGACAAACAAACATTCAGTACTTC. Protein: CATSLGQTNIQYF.

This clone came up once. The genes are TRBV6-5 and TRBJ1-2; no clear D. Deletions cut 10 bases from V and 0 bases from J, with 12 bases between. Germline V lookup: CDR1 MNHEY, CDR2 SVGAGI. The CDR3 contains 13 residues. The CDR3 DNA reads TGTGCCATCAATAGGATGGCTAACTATGGCTACACCTTC. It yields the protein CAINRMANYGYTF.

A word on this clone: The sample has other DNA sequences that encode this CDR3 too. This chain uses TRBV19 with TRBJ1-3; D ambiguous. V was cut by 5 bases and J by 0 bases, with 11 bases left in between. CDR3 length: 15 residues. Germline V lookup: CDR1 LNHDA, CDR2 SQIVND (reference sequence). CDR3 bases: TGTGCCAGTAGTCCAGTGTGGAGCTCTGGAAACACCATATATTTT. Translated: CASSPVWSSGNTIYF.

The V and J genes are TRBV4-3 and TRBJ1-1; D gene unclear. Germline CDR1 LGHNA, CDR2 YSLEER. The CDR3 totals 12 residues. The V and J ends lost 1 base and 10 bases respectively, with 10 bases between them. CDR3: CASSQGLGVAFF. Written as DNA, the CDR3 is TGCGCCAGCAGCCAAGGACTTGGGGTAGCTTTCTTT.

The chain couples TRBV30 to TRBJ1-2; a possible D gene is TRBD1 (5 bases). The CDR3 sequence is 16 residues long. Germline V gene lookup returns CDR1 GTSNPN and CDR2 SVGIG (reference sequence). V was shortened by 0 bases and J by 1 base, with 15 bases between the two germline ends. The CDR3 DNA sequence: TGTGCCTGGAGTGTCTTTATGAAAGGGGTTAACTATGGCTACACCTTC. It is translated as CAWSVFMKGVNYGYTF. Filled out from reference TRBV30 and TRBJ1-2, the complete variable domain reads SQTIHQWPATLVQPVGSPLSLECTVEGTSNPNLYWYRQAAGRGLQLLFYSVGIGQISSEVPQNLSASRPQDRQFILSSKKLLLSDSGFYLCAWSVFMKGVNYGYTFGSGTRLTVV.

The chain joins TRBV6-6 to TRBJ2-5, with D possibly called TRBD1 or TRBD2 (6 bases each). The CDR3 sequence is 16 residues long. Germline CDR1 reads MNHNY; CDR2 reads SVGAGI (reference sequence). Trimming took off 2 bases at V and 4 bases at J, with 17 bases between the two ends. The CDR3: CASSYVGGQDGETQYF. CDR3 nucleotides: TGTGCCAGCAGTTACGTTGGGGGGCAGGACGGAGAGACCCAGTACTTC.

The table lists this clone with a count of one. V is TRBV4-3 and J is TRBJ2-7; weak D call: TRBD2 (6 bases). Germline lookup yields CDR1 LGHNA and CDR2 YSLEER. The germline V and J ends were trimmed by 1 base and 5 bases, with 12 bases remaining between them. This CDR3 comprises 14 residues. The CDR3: CASSQVAGFDEQYF. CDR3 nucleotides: TGCGCCAGCAGCCAAGTCGCGGGGTTCGACGAGCAGTACTTC.

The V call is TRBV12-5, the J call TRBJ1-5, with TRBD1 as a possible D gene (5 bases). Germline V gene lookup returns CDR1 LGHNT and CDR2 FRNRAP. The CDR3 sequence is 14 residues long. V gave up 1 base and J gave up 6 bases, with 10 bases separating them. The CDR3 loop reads CASGLDLGTQPQHF. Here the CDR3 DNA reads TGTGCTAGTGGTTTGGATCTGGGGACTCAGCCCCAGCATTTT.

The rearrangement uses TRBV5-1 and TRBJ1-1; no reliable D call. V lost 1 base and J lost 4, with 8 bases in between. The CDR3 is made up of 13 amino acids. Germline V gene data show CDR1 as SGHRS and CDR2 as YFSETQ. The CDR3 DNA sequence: TGCGCCAGCAGCTTGTCCAGTGGCACTGAAGCTTTCTTT. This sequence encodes CASSLSSGTEAFF.

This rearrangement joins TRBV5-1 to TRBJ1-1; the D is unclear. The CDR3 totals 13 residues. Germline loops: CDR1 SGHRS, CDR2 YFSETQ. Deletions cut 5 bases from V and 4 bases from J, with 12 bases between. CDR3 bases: TGCGCCAGCAGAAGGGCCAGCCGCACTGAAGCTTTCTTT. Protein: CASRRASRTEAFF.

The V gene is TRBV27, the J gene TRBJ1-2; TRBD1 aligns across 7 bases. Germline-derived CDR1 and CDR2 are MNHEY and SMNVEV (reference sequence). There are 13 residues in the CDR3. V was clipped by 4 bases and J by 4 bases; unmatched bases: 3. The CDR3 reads CASSSRQGYGYTF. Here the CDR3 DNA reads TGTGCCAGCAGTTCGCGACAGGGCTATGGCTACACCTTC.